This T cell receptor beta chain was obtained from a study of CD8 T cells in ankylosing spondylitis. Study results and limitations: Reportedly, matched ankylosing spondylitis synovial fluid was significantly enriched for disease-linked clones. A motif in TCR beta, a set of under ten highly homologous variants, appeared characteristic of ankylosing spondylitis blood.

Concerning this clonotype: The target antigen is unknown.

Using quantitative 5'-RACE with molecular barcodes, the authors made TCR beta libraries. One entry per CDR3 protein, called by TCRdb with MiXCR from the 5' RACE reads. In the table there are around 28,000 distinct CDR3 sequences, about 31% of which are singletons. CDR1 PRHDT and CDR2 FYEKMQ come from the germline V gene (reference sequence). The CDR3 totals 15 residues. V was clipped by 1 base and J by 9 bases, with 16 bases between them. Sequenced sample: synovial fluid, either unsorted or a sorted T cell fraction (not recorded which). The rearrangement uses TRBV13 and TRBJ2-1, with D maybe TRBD1 (6 bases). The source of this sequence is a male donor with ankylosing spondylitis. CDR3 DNA: TGTGCCAGCAGCTTAGAAGCTCTAGTAGGGGGTGAGCAGTTCTTC. It specifies CASSLEALVGGEQFF.